The 25 T cell receptor beta chains given below trace back to one sample, sequenced in a study of cytomegalovirus exposure and HLA in healthy donors (dated by TCRdb to about 2017). The library was obtained by the immunoSEQ multiplex PCR assay. For the multiplex PCR, a mixture combining 60 forward primers for TCR Vbeta segments and 13 reverse primers for TCR Jbeta segments was used. TCRdb's version of the immuneACCESS table is confined to in-frame rearrangements and falls short of the full clone set. An unresolved V gene accounts for under half of the shortfall where checked; the remainder is of unknown origin. The sample records about 210,000 clones, roughly 87% of which are singletons. The ten largest make up around 1% of the sample. The sequenced material came from PBMCs. These receptors were taken from a boy between 2 and 10 years old in good health and CMV-seronegative.

V gene TRBV5-4 combines with J gene TRBJ2-3; D not certain. V shed 1 base and J shed 0 bases, with 3 bases lying between them. CDR1 is SGHNT, CDR2 YYREEE, per germline (reference sequence). The CDR3 has 13 amino acids. In DNA, the CDR3 is TGTGCCAGCAGCTTGCTCAGCACAGATACGCAGTATTTT. As protein: CASSLLSTDTQYF.

The V and J genes are TRBV10-3 and TRBJ1-3, with a weak D call TRBD1 (5 bases). This CDR3 has 15 residues. V dropped 3 bases and J dropped 0 bases, with 9 bases sitting between them. CDR1 and CDR2 from the germline V gene are ENHRY and SYGVKD. The CDR3 DNA reads as TGTGCCATCAGTGAAAGGGGCGACTCTGGAAACACCATATATTTT. This sequence encodes CAISERGDSGNTIYF.

This clone came up a few times. The rearrangement joins TRBV6-4 to TRBJ2-1; 8 nucleotides align to TRBD2. CDR3 length: 15 amino acids. Germline V lookup: CDR1 MRHNA, CDR2 SNTAGT. Unmatched junction bases numbered 3, after V lost 2 bases and J lost 3 bases. CDR3 DNA sequence: TGTGCCAGCAGTGACGCGGGGGGTGGCTACAATGAGCAGTTCTTC. This sequence encodes CASSDAGGGYNEQFF.

This chain's CDR3 is CATGGQGTYEQYF. DNA of the CDR3: TGTGCCACCGGGGGACAGGGAACGTACGAGCAGTACTTC. The chain joins TRBV10-3 to TRBJ2-7; 9 bases fit TRBD1. The CDR3 is 13 amino acids. Germline trimming cut 10 bases from V and 4 bases from J; bases unmatched to any gene: 8. CDR1 ENHRY and CDR2 SYGVKD come from the germline V gene.

The chain has TRBV7-9 and TRBJ2-5, with D tentatively TRBD1 (6 bases). The assigned J gene may be wrong: the sequence end matches TRBJ2-7 better. Germline CDR1 reads SEHNR; CDR2 reads FQNEAQ (reference sequence). The CDR3 totals 14 residues. This CDR3 reads CASSSPGDPYEQYF. CDR3 nucleotide sequence: TGTGCCAGCAGCTCACCAGGGGACCCCTACGAGCAGTACTTC.

This clone was seen a handful of times. V is TRBV4-1 and J is TRBJ2-3, with 10 bases lining up with TRBD1. CDR1 is MGHRA, CDR2 YSYEKL, per germline. The CDR3 is 15 residues long. V lost 4 bases and J lost 5; bases outside the gene matches: 6. CDR3 in DNA: TGCGCCAGCAGCCTCTCCGGGACAGGGGAAGATACGCAGTATTTT. Translated: CASSLSGTGEDTQYF.

As concerns this clone: Relative to the germline gene, one junction end is altered; a read error may explain this. The V and J genes are TRBV7-9 and TRBJ2-5, with 10 bases lining up with TRBD1. CDR1 SEHNR and CDR2 FQNEAQ come from the germline V gene (reference sequence). This CDR3 is 15 amino acids long. This chain's CDR3 is CSSSPTGTGDLTQYF. The CDR3 DNA reads as TGTTCCAGCAGTCCAACCGGGACAGGGGACCTGACCCAGTACTTC. The full variable domain, with the rest looked up from reference TRBV7-9 and TRBJ2-5, is DTGVSQNPRHKITKRGQNVTFRCDPISEHNRLYWYRQTLGQGPEFLTYFQNEAQLEKSRLLSDRFSAERPKGSFSTLEIQRTEQGDSAMYLCSSSPTGTGDLTQYFGPGTRLLVL.

This clone was picked up a small number of times. The chain is built from TRBV28 and TRBJ2-7; D gene ambiguous. The CDR3 spans 13 residues. CDR1 and CDR2 (germline): MDHEN, SYDVKM. V dropped 2 bases and J dropped 3 bases, with 8 bases sitting between them. The CDR3 reads CASSLRQLYEQYF. The CDR3 DNA follows: TGTGCCAGCAGTTTAAGACAACTCTACGAGCAGTACTTC.

This clone turned up a few times. The V call is TRBV4-1, the J call TRBJ1-3; D is uncertain. Trimming left V 4 bases short and J 4 bases short, with 8 bases between. Germline CDR1 and CDR2: MGHRA and YSYEKL. This CDR3 contains 13 residues. CDR3 DNA: TGCGCCAGCAGCCGTGAGGCCGGAAACACCATATATTTT. Translated: CASSREAGNTIYF.

This chain links TRBV27 with TRBJ1-2; 7 nucleotides match TRBD1. Germline values: CDR1 MNHEY, CDR2 SMNVEV (reference sequence). The CDR3 is 14 residues long. With V trimmed by 0 bases and J by 5 bases, 3 bases remained unmatched. The CDR3 bases are TGTGCCAGCAGTTTATCTGGGACAGCTTATGGCTACACCTTC. This encodes CASSLSGTAYGYTF.

This chain links TRBV9 with TRBJ2-3; 8 bases are shared with TRBD2. Trimming at V came to 2 bases and at J to 4 bases, leaving 3 bases not matched to a gene. CDR3 length: 14 residues. Germline V gene lookup returns CDR1 SGDLS and CDR2 YYNGEE. CDR3 in amino acids: CASSVSGASDTQYF. Written as DNA, the CDR3 is TGTGCCAGCAGCGTTAGCGGGGCCTCAGATACGCAGTATTTT.

This clone was detected a few times. V and J are TRBV6-5 and TRBJ1-1; 7 bases match TRBD1. The CDR3 loop spans 16 amino acids. Per the germline V gene, CDR1 is MNHEY and CDR2 is SVGAGI. The ends lost 0 bases at V and 1 base at J; junction bases unmatched: 5. The CDR3 coding sequence is TGTGCCAGCAGTTACTCAGGGGGCGTCAGGAACACTGAAGCTTTCTTT. Its translation: CASSYSGGVRNTEAFF.

The chain uses TRBV29-1 and TRBJ2-7; 14 nucleotides line up with TRBD2. Germline CDR1 and CDR2: SQVTM and ANQGSEA. The junction had 4 bases not matched to a gene; V was cut back by 6 bases and J by 3 bases. The CDR3 sequence is 14 residues long. The CDR3 region is CSVAGLAGGYEQYF. The CDR3 coding sequence is TGCAGCGTCGCAGGACTAGCGGGGGGCTACGAGCAGTACTTC.

V is TRBV9 and J is TRBJ2-7; TRBD1 matches 8 bases. This CDR3 is built from 15 residues. Trimming cost V 3 bases and J 7 bases; bases outside gene matches: 12. Germline CDR1 is SGDLS and CDR2 is YYNGEE. The CDR3 is CASSEGTGATREQYF. CDR3 nucleotides: TGTGCCAGCAGCGAGGGGACAGGCGCTACGAGGGAGCAGTACTTC.

The chain is built from TRBV6-5 and TRBJ2-2; 7 bases line up with TRBD1. The V and J ends lost 2 bases and 4 bases, in that order; junction bases with no gene match: 4. Looked up from germline, CDR1 is MNHEY and CDR2 is SVGAGI. The CDR3 has 15 residues. CDR3 in DNA: TGTGCCAGCAGTTACCGACAGGGTGGCACCGGGGAGCTGTTTTTT. Translating it yields CASSYRQGGTGELFF.

This rearrangement joins TRBV7-9 to TRBJ1-4; D ambiguous. Deletions cut 1 base from V and 0 bases from J, with 12 bases between. This CDR3 spans 17 amino acids. Germline CDR1 SEHNR, CDR2 FQNEAQ (reference sequence). CDR3 DNA sequence: TGTGCCAGCAGCTTAGGTCAGGTGTGGACAACTAATGAAAAACTGTTTTTT. Its translation: CASSLGQVWTTNEKLFF.

The chain links TRBV30 to TRBJ2-5; 7 bases match TRBD1. After removal of 3 bases from V and 3 bases from J, the junction contained 4 bases not matched to a gene. CDR1 and CDR2 from the germline V gene are GTSNPN and SVGIG (reference sequence). There are 13 residues in the CDR3. The CDR3 sequence: CAWRGGQKETQYF. CDR3 DNA sequence: TGTGCCTGGAGAGGGGGCCAAAAAGAGACCCAGTACTTC.

The CDR3 nucleotides read TGTGCTAGTGGGGGACTAGCGGGGTACACCGGGGAGCTGTTTTTT. Protein product: CASGGLAGYTGELFF. This chain joins TRBV12-5 and TRBJ2-2, with 13 bases matching TRBD2. The CDR3 is 15 residues long. Germline CDR1 is LGHNT and CDR2 is FRNRAP. Trimming at V came to 6 bases and at J to 3 bases, leaving 1 base not matched to a gene. The full variable domain, its missing parts supplied by reference TRBV12-5 and TRBJ2-2, is DARVTQTPRHKVTEMGQEVTMRCQPILGHNTVFWYRQTMMQGLELLAYFRNRAPLDDSGMPKDRFSAEMPDATLATLKIQPSEPRDSAVYFCASGGLAGYTGELFFGEGSRLTVL.

V gene TRBV19 combines with J gene TRBJ1-5, with 8 bases lining up with TRBD1. With V trimmed by 9 bases and J by 3 bases, 10 bases remained unmatched. CDR1 and CDR2 from the germline V gene are LNHDA and SQIVND (reference sequence). The CDR3 has 15 residues. In DNA form, the CDR3 reads TGTGCCAGCAGATCGACAGGGGCCCTCAATCAGCCCCAGCATTTT. Encoded protein: CASRSTGALNQPQHF.

This clone is a singleton in its sample. The rearrangement links TRBV30 to TRBJ1-1; D is unclear. This CDR3 is 11 amino acids long. Germline loops: CDR1 GTSNPN, CDR2 SVGIG (reference sequence). The germline V and J ends were trimmed by 5 bases and 6 bases, with 10 bases remaining between them. CDR3 sequence (DNA): TGTGCCTGGGGGCCGAGGGCTGAAGCTTTCTTT. Amino acids: CAWGPRAEAFF.

The chain recombines TRBV28 with TRBJ1-3, with TRBD1 matching over 7 bases. CDR3 length: 15 amino acids. Looked up from germline, CDR1 is MDHEN and CDR2 is SYDVKM. Trimming at V came to 5 bases and at J to 0 bases, leaving 4 bases not matched to a gene. The CDR3 loop reads CASSRTGISGNTIYF. CDR3 DNA sequence: TGTGCCAGCAGTAGGACAGGAATCTCTGGAAACACCATATATTTT.

This clone has only one observation. The chain is built from TRBV27 and TRBJ2-3, with D perhaps TRBD1 (6 bases). Trimming removed 4 bases from V and 6 bases from J, with 17 bases in between. CDR3 length equals 15 residues. CDR1 and CDR2 from the germline V gene are MNHEY and SMNVEV (reference sequence). CDR3 loop: CASSSLGSGVDTQYF. The CDR3 bases are TGTGCCAGCAGTTCGCTAGGTTCAGGGGTTGATACGCAGTATTTT.

This chain links TRBV10-3 with TRBJ1-5; the match to TRBD1 covers 10 bases. Germline V lookup: CDR1 ENHRY, CDR2 SYGVKD. Unmatched junction bases numbered 14, after V lost 6 bases and J lost 6 bases. The length of the CDR3 is 17 residues. The CDR3 loop reads CAIRRDTPGQGFQPQHF. The CDR3 DNA is TGTGCCATCAGGAGGGATACCCCGGGACAGGGGTTTCAGCCCCAGCATTTT.

The rearrangement joins TRBV5-6 to TRBJ1-2; 9 nucleotides match TRBD1. CDR1 is SGHDT, CDR2 YYEEEE, per germline. The J segment lost 6 bases and the V segment lost 2 bases, leaving 5 bases of the junction unmatched. The CDR3 loop spans 14 amino acids. The CDR3 is CASSFGQGIHGYTF. The CDR3 bases are TGTGCCAGCAGCTTCGGACAGGGGATCCATGGCTACACCTTC.

This clone occurred once. J is TRBJ1-5 and V is TRBV27; D unresolved. V lost 4 bases, J lost 7 bases, and 11 bases lay in between. CDR1 and CDR2 from the germline V gene are MNHEY and SMNVEV (reference sequence). The CDR3 is 13 residues long. CDR3 sequence (DNA): TGTGCCAGCAGTTCCCTCTTCAGGCAGCCCCAGCATTTT. This translates into CASSSLFRQPQHF.